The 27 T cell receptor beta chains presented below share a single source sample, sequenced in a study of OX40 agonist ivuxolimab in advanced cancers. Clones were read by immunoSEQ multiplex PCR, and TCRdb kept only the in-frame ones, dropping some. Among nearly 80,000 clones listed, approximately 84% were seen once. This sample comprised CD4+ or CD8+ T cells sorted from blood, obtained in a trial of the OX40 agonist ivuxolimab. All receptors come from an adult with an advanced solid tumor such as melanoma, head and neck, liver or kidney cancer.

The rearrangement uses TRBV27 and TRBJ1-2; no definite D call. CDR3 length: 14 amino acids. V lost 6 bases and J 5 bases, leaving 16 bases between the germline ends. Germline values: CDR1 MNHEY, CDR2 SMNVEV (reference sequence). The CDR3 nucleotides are TGTGCCAGCAGCCCAGGCACTCAGCCTTATGGCTACACCTTC. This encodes CASSPGTQPYGYTF.

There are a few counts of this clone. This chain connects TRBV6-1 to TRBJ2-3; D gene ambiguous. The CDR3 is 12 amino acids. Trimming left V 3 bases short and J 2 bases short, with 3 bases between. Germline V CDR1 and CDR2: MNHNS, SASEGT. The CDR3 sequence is CASSDFTDTQYF. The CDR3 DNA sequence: TGTGCCAGCAGTGACTTCACAGATACGCAGTATTTT.

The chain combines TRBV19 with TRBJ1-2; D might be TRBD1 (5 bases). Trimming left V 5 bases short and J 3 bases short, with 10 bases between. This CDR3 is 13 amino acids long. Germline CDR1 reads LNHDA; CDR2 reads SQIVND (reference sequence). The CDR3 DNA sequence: TGTGCCAGTAGTGGCGGGGGGGACTATGGCTACACCTTC. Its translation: CASSGGGDYGYTF.

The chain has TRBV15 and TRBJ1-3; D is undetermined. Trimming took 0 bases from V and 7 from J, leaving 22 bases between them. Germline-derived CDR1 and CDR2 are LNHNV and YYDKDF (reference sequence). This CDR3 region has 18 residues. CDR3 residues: CATSRDLASGLGRNTIYF. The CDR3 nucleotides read TGTGCCACCAGCAGAGATCTAGCCTCGGGCCTAGGAAGGAACACCATATATTTT.

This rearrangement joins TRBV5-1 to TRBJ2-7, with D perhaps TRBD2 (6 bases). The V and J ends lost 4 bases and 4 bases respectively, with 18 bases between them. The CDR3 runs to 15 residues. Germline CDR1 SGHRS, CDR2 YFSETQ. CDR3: CASSLRPGGDYEQYF. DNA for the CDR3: TGCGCCAGCAGCCTAAGACCCGGAGGGGATTACGAGCAGTACTTC.

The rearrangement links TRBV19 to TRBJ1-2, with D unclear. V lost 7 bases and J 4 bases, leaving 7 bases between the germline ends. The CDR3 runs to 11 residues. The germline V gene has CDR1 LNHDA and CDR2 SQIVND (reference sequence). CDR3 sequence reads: CASNGPYGYTF. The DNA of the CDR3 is TGTGCCAGTAACGGCCCCTATGGCTACACCTTC.

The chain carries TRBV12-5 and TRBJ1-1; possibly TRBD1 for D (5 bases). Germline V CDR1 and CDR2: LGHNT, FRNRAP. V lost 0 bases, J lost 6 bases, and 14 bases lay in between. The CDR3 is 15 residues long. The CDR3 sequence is CASGLVHMGVPEAFF. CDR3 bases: TGTGCTAGTGGTTTGGTACATATGGGGGTTCCTGAAGCTTTCTTT.

The CDR3 reads CASSQTDQETQYF. The CDR3 DNA is TGCGCCAGCAGCCAAACAGATCAAGAGACCCAGTACTTC. The chain carries TRBV4-1 and TRBJ2-5, with D uncertain. Germline V gives CDR1 MGHRA, CDR2 YSYEKL. The CDR3 covers 13 residues. V was cut by 2 bases and J by 2 bases, with 6 bases left in between.

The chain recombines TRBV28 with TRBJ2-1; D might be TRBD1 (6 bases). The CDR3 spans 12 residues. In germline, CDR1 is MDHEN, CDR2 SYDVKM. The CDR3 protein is CGTAGLYNEQFF. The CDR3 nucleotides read TGTGGGACAGCAGGGTTGTACAATGAGCAGTTCTTC.

The CDR3 coding sequence is TGTGCCAGCAGCTTTCGACAGGGCCTTACCACCGGGGAGCTGTTTTTT. It is translated as CASSFRQGLTTGELFF. The rearrangement links TRBV7-8 to TRBJ2-2; 7 nucleotides match TRBD1. J gave up 4 bases and V 3 bases, and 8 bases lay outside the gene matches. Germline values: CDR1 SGHVS, CDR2 FQNEAQ. The CDR3 extends over 16 amino acids.

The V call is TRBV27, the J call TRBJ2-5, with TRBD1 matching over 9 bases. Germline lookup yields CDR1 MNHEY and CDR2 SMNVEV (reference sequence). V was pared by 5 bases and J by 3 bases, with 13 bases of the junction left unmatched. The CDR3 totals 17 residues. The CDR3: CASSHLKPGQGKETQYF. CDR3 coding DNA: TGTGCCAGCAGTCACCTAAAGCCGGGACAGGGAAAAGAGACCCAGTACTTC.

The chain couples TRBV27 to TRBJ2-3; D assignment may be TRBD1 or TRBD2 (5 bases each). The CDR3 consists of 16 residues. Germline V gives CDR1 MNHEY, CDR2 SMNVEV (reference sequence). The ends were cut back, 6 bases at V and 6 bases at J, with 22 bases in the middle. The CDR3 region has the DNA TGTGCCAGCAGACTAGGTCCCGGACAAGGGACGGATACGCAGTATTTT. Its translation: CASRLGPGQGTDTQYF.

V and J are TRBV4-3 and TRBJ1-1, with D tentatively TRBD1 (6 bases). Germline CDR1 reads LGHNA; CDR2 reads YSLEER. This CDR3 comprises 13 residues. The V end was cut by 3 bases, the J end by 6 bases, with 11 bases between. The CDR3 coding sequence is TGCGCCAGCAGCCAGAAATACAGGGCTGAAGCTTTCTTT. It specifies CASSQKYRAEAFF.

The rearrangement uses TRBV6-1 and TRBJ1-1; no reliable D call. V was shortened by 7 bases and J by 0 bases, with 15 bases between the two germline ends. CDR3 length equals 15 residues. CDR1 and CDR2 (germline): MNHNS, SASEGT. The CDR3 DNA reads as TGTGCCAGCAAGACTATGTATACAATGAACACTGAAGCTTTCTTT. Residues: CASKTMYTMNTEAFF.

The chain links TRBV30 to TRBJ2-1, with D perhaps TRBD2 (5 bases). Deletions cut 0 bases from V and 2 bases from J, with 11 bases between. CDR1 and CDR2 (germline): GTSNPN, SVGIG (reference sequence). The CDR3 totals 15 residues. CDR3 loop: CAWSVASSPYNEQFF. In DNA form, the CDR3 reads TGTGCCTGGAGTGTAGCTAGCAGCCCCTACAATGAGCAGTTCTTC.

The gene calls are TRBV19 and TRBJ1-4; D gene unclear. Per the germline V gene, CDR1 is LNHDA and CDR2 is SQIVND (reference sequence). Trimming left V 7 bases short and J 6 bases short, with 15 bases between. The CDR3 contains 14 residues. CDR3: CASMALMSDEKLFF. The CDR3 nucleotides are TGTGCCAGTATGGCCCTAATGTCGGATGAAAAACTGTTTTTT.

CDR3 DNA: TGTGCCAGCAGCTTAGGGGGGATCGATTATGGCTACACCTTC. Translation gives CASSLGGIDYGYTF. The chain employs TRBV7-9 and TRBJ1-2; perhaps TRBD1 as D (5 bases). Germline values: CDR1 SEHNR, CDR2 FQNEAQ (reference sequence). The CDR3 totals 14 residues. Trimming removed 1 base at V and 5 bases at J, with 11 bases between.

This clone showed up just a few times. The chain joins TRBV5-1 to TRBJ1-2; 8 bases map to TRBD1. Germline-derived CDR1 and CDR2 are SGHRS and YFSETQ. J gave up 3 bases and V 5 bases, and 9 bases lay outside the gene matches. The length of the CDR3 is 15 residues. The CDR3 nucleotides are TGCGCCAGCAGTTTCGCAGGGGGCGCAGACTATGGCTACACCTTC. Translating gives CASSFAGGADYGYTF.

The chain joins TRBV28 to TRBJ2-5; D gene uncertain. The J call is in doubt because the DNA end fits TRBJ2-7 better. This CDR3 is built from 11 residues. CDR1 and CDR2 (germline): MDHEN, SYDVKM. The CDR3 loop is CASSLKYEQYF. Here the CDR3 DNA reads TGTGCCAGCAGTCTAAAATACGAGCAGTACTTC.

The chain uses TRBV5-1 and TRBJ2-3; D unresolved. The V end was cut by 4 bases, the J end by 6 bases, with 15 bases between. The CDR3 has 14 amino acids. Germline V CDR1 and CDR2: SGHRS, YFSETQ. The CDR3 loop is CASSTDPWADTQYF. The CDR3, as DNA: TGCGCCAGCAGCACGGACCCTTGGGCGGATACGCAGTATTTT. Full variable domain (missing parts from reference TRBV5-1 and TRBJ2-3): KAGVTQTPRYLIKTRGQQVTLSCSPISGHRSVSWYQQTPGQGLQFLFEYFSETQRNKGNFPGRFSGRQFSNSRSEMNVSTLELGDSALYLCASSTDPWADTQYFGPGTRLTVL.

The CDR3 DNA follows: TGTGCCAGCAGCCCCGGTGGGGTAAACACTGAAGCTTTCTTT. Encoded protein: CASSPGGVNTEAFF. The chain carries TRBV6-1 and TRBJ1-1; unclear D gene. The germline V gene encodes CDR1 MNHNS and CDR2 SASEGT. This CDR3 region has 14 residues. V lost 6 bases and J lost 2, with 13 bases in between.

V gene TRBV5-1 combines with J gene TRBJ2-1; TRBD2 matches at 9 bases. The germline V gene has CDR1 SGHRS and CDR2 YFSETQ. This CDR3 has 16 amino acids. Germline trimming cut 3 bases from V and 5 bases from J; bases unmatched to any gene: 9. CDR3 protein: CASSSLTREGNNEQFF. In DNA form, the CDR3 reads TGCGCCAGCAGCTCGCTTACGCGGGAGGGGAACAATGAGCAGTTCTTC.

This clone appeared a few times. For the CDR3, the DNA is TGTGCCAGCAGTGACCCCTGGGGGGGATCCTACGAGCAGTACTTC. It translates to CASSDPWGGSYEQYF. The chain is built from TRBV6-1 and TRBJ2-7, with 7 bases identical to TRBD2. J gave up 1 base and V 3 bases, and 6 bases lay outside the gene matches. Germline V gene sequence: CDR1 MNHNS, CDR2 SASEGT. The CDR3 covers 15 residues.

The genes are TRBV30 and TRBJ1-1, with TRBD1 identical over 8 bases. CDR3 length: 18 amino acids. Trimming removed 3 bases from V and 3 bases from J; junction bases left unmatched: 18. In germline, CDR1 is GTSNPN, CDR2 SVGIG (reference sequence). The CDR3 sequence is CAWRSRTGSFEIHTEAFF. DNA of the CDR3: TGTGCCTGGAGGAGCAGGACAGGGTCGTTTGAGATACACACTGAAGCTTTCTTT.

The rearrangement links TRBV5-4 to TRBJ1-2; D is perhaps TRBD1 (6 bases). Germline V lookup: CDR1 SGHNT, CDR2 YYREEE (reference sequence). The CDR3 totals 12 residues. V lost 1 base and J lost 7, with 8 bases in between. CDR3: CASSLTGIGYTF. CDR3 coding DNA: TGTGCCAGCAGCTTGACAGGGATTGGCTACACCTTC.

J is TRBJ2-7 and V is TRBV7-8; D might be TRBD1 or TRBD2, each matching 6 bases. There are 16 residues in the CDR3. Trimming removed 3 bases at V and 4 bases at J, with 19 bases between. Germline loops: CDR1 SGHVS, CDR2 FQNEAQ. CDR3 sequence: CASSFSLGGPAYEQYF. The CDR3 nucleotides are TGTGCCAGCAGCTTCTCCCTTGGGGGGCCGGCTTACGAGCAGTACTTC.

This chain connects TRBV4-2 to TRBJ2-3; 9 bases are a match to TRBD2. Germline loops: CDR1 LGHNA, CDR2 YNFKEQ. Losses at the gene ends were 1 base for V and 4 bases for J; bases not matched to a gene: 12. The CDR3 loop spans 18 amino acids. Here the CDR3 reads CASSQGYSGGLEADTQYF. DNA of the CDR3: TGTGCCAGCAGCCAAGGGTATAGCGGGGGCCTAGAGGCAGATACGCAGTATTTT.